This T cell receptor beta chain was captured by sequencing in a study of cytomegalovirus exposure and HLA in healthy donors. Sequenced by immunoSEQ multiplex PCR; TCRdb stores in-frame clones only, minus some. The table lists approximately 60,000 clones, about 90% of them singletons. The source is a woman aged 18-30 years in good health and CMV-seronegative. What was sequenced was PBMCs.

The CDR3 nucleotides read TGTGCCAGCAGCTTTGTTGACAGATCCACAGATACGCAGTATTTT. This codes for CASSFVDRSTDTQYF. This chain uses TRBV5-6 with TRBJ2-3, with D possibly matching TRBD1 (5 bases). The V and J ends lost 2 bases and 2 bases respectively, with 12 bases between them. The CDR3 loop spans 15 amino acids. Germline assignment: CDR1 SGHDT and CDR2 YYEEEE.